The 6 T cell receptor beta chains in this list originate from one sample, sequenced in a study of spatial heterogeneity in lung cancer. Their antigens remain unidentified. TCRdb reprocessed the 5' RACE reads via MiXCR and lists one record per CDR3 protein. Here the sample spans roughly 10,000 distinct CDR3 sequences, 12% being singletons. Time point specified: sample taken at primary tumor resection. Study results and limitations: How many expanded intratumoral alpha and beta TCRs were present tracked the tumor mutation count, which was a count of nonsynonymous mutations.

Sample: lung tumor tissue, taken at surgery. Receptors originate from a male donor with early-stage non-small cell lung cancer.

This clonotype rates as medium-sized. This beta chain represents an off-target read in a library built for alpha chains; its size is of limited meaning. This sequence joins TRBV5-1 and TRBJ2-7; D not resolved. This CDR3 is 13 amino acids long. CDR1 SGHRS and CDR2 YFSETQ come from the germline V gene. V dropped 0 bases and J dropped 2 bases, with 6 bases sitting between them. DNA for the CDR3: TGCGCCAGCAGCTTGGCCAGCCCCTACGAGCAGTACTTC. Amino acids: CASSLASPYEQYF.

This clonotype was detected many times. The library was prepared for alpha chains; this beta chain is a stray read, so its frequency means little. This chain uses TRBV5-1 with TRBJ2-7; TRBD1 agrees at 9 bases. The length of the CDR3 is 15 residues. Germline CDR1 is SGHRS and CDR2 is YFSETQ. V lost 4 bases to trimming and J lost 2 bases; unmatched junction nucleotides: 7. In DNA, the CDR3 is TGCGCCAGCAGCCCTGACCGGACAGGGGCCTACGAGCAGTACTTC. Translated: CASSPDRTGAYEQYF.

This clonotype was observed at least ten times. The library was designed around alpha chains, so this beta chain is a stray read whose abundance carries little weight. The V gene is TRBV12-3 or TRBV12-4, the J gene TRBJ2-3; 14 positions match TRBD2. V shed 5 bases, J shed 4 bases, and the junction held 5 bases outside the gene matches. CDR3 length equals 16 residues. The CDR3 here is CASSQRTSGRSDTQYF. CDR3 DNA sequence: TGTGCCAGCAGTCAAAGGACTAGCGGGAGGTCAGATACGCAGTATTTT.

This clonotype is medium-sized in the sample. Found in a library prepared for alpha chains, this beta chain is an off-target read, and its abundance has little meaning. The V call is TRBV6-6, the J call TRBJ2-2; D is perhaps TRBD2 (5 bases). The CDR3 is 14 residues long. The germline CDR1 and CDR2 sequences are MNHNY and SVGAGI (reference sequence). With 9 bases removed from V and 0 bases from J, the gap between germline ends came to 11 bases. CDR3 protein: CASTEEPNTGELFF. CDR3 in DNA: TGTGCCAGTACGGAGGAACCGAACACCGGGGAGCTGTTTTTT.

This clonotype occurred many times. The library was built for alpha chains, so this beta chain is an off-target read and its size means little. The CDR3 protein is CASSQVPSTDTQYF. Here the CDR3 DNA reads TGCGCCAGCAGCCAAGTGCCGAGCACAGATACGCAGTATTTT. V usage is TRBV4-1 and J usage is TRBJ2-3; no clear D gene. The CDR3 is 14 amino acids. Germline V gene sequence: CDR1 MGHRA, CDR2 YSYEKL. Trimming took 1 base from V and 0 from J, leaving 5 bases between them.

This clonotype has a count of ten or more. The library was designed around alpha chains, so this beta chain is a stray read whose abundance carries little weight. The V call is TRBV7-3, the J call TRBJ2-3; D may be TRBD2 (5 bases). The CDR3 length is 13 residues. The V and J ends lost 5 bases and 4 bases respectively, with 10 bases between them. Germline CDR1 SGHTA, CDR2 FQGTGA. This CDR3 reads CASSPASSDTQYF. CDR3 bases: TGTGCCAGCAGCCCGGCTAGCTCAGATACGCAGTATTTT.